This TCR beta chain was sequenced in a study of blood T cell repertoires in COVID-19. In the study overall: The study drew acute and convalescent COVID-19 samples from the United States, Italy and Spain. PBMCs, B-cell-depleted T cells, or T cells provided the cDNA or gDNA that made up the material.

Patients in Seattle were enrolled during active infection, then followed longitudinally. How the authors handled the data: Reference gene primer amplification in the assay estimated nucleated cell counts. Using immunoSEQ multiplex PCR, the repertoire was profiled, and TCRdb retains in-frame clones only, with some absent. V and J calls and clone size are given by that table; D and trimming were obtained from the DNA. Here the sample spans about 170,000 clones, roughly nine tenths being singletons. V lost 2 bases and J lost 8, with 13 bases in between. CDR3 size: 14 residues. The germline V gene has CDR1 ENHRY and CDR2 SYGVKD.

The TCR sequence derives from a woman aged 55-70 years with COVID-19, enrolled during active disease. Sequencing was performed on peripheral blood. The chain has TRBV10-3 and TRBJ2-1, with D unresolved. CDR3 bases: TGTGCCATCAGTGAGATCGGTCCCCCCCATGAGCAGTTCTTC. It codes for CAISEIGPPHEQFF.